This TCR beta chain was found in a study of tissue T cells after allogeneic stem cell transplantation. To note about this clone: The antigen is unknown.

The table came from immunoSEQ multiplex PCR; TCRdb's copy has only in-frame clones and leaves some out. The sample holds some 10,000 clones, about 65% seen once. Study findings and constraints: In patients and mice, blood and spleen missed much of tissue repertoire. Limitations included a small, clinically heterogeneous cohort and limited sampling depth.

Trimming at V came to 1 base and at J to 7 bases, leaving 6 bases not matched to a gene. CDR3 length equals 14 residues. CDR1 and CDR2 from the germline V gene are SGHAT and FQNNGV. The receptor's source is a male donor older than 55 with lung cancer. This material consisted of tissue from the stomach, taken at autopsy. The chain joins TRBV11-2 to TRBJ1-1; TRBD1 matches at 7 bases. DNA for the CDR3: TGTGCCAGCAGCTTAGCCGGGACAGCCAGTGAAGCTTTCTTT. This gives the protein CASSLAGTASEAFF. The full variable domain, rest sourced from reference TRBV11-2 and TRBJ1-1, is EAGVAQSPRYKIIEKRQSVAFWCNPISGHATLYWYQQILGQGPKLLIQFQNNGVVDDSQLPKDRFSAERLKGVDSTLKIQPAKLEDSAVYLCASSLAGTASEAFFGQGTRLTVV.